This TCR beta chain stems from a study of monozygotic twins with inflammatory bowel disease. Overall study findings and caveats: Differences in immunosuppressive treatment may have been a source of added variability in patient repertoires.

Template switching introduced UMIs that contain a 6-nucleotide sample barcode. TCRdb reprocessed the 5' RACE reads; each CDR3 protein has one entry and no DNA is given. The sample has just over 300,000 distinct CDR3 sequences. The germline CDR1 and CDR2 sequences are SGHTA and FQGNSA. The CDR3 extends over 13 amino acids. Concerning this clonotype: What it binds is not known.

Researchers collected more than 2 ml of blood per donor. Material: blood. This chain connects TRBV7-2 to TRBJ1-1; there is no DNA to check the TCRdb D call of TRBD1. The TCR originated in a human donor with ulcerative colitis or Crohn's disease, or a healthy co-twin of an affected twin (not recorded which). CDR3 sequence: CASSFGGSLGAFF.